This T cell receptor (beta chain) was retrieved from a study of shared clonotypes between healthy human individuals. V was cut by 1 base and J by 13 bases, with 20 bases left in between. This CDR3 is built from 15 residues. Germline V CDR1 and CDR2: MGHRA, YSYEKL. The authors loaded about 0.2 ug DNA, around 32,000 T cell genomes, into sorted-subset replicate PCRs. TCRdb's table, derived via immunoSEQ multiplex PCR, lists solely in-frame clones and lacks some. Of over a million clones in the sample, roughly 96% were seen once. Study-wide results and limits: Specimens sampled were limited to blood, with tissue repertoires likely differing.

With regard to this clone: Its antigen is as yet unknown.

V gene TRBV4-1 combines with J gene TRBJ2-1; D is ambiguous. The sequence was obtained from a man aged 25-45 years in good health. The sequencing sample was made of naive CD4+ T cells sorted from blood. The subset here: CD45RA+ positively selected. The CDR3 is CASSQGRWAPAHQFF. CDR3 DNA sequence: TGCGCCAGCAGCCAAGGCCGTTGGGCCCCCGCCCACCAGTTCTTC.